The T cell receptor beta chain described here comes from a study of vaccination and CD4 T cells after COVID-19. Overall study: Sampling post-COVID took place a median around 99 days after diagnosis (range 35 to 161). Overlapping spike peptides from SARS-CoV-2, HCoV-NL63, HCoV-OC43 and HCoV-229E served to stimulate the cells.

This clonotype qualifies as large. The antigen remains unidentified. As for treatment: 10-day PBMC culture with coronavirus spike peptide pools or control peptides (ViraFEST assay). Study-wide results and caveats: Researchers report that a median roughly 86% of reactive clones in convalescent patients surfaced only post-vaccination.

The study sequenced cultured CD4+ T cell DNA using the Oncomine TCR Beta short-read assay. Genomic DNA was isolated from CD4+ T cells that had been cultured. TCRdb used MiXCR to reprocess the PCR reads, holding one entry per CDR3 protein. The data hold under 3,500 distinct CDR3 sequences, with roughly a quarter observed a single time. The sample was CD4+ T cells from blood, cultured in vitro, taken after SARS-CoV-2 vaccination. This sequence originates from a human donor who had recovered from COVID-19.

CDR3 sequence (DNA): TGTGCCAGCAGCCACTTTAGCACAGATACGCAGTATTTT. Its protein is CASSHFSTDTQYF. The chain has TRBV7-9 and TRBJ2-3; the D is unclear. The CDR3 is 13 amino acids. V was pared by 5 bases and J by 0 bases, with 6 bases between. The V gene's germline CDR1 is SEHNR and CDR2 FQNEAQ (reference sequence).